One and the same sample provided the 12 T cell receptor beta chains below, sequenced in a study of long-term antiretroviral therapy in people with HIV. Version v3.0 of the immunoSEQ assay ran at survey level. Repertoires were generated with immunoSEQ multiplex PCR, while TCRdb's copy carries only in-frame clones and drops some. In the table there are around 16,000 clones, under 85% of which are singletons. This specimen consisted of unsorted PBMCs, obtained 3.1 to 3.3 years after starting antiretroviral therapy. Receptor source: a woman between 40 and 55 years old with HIV.

This sequence joins TRBV6-6 and TRBJ2-5; D is ambiguous. The CDR3 length is 14 residues. Germline CDR1 reads MNHNY; CDR2 reads SVGAGI (reference sequence). The V end was cut by 5 bases, the J end by 2 bases, with 12 bases between. CDR3: CASSPQAPQETQYF. The CDR3 DNA sequence: TGTGCCAGCAGTCCCCAGGCCCCGCAAGAGACCCAGTACTTC.

The chain combines TRBV2 with TRBJ2-2; 9 bases are a match to TRBD1. V lost 7 bases, J lost 3 bases, and 6 bases stayed unmatched. Per the germline V gene, CDR1 is SNHLY and CDR2 is FYNNEI. CDR3 length: 15 residues. The CDR3 region is CASMTGGLDTGELFF. DNA of the CDR3: TGTGCCAGCATGACAGGGGGGCTGGACACCGGGGAGCTGTTTTTT. Together with reference TRBV2 and TRBJ2-2, the CDR3 gives the full variable domain: EPEVTQTPSHQVTQMGQEVILRCVPISNHLYFYWYRQILGQKVEFLVSFYNNEISEKSEIFDDQFSVERPDGSNFTLKIRSTKLEDSAMYFCASMTGGLDTGELFFGEGSRLTVL.

The V and J genes are TRBV15 and TRBJ1-6, with 7 bases fitting TRBD1. CDR1 and CDR2 (germline): LNHNV, YYDKDF (reference sequence). The V segment lost 0 bases and the J segment 6 bases; nucleotides outside the gene matches: 5. CDR3 size: 16 residues. DNA of the CDR3: TGTGCCACCAGCAGAGATCACAACAGGGGTAATTCACCCCTCCACTTT. As protein: CATSRDHNRGNSPLHF.

This clone has a single count. The chain links TRBV7-2 to TRBJ2-5; 7 nucleotides agree with TRBD1. Germline lookup yields CDR1 SGHTA and CDR2 FQGNSA. J gave up 2 bases and V 5 bases, and 5 bases lay outside the gene matches. The CDR3 is 14 amino acids. The CDR3 DNA follows: TGTGCCAGCAGCCCTAGGACAGGACAAGAGACCCAGTACTTC. Amino acids: CASSPRTGQETQYF.

The chain recombines TRBV11-2 with TRBJ2-5; D unclear. Per the germline V gene, CDR1 is SGHAT and CDR2 is FQNNGV. V lost 8 bases and J lost 5, with 9 bases in between. This CDR3 region has 11 residues. Here the CDR3 DNA reads TGTGCCAGCGGAGTAACTGAGACCCAGTACTTC. It yields the protein CASGVTETQYF.

The chain combines TRBV7-9 with TRBJ1-2; 8 bases are shared with TRBD1. The CDR3 spans 14 residues. CDR1 is SEHNR, CDR2 FQNEAQ, per germline (reference sequence). V lost 1 base, J lost 6 bases, and 4 bases stayed unmatched. CDR3 region: CASSLVQGGHGYTF. In DNA, the CDR3 is TGTGCCAGCAGCTTAGTACAGGGGGGGCATGGCTACACCTTC.

J is TRBJ2-4 and V is TRBV6-5; 9 bases match TRBD1. Germline V lookup: CDR1 MNHEY, CDR2 SVGAGI. Losses at the gene ends were 2 bases for V and 5 bases for J; bases not matched to a gene: 4. CDR3 length: 15 residues. CDR3 in amino acids: CASSYGRTGENIQYF. In DNA, the CDR3 is TGTGCCAGCAGTTACGGCCGGACAGGGGAAAACATTCAGTACTTC.

The genes are TRBV10-3 and TRBJ2-1, with D perhaps matching TRBD1 (6 bases). The CDR3 contains 17 residues. The germline V and J ends were trimmed by 6 bases and 4 bases, with 22 bases remaining between them. Germline CDR1 and CDR2: ENHRY and SYGVKD. The CDR3 loop is CAIRAHRQDSGYNEQFF. Here the CDR3 DNA reads TGTGCCATCAGGGCCCATCGTCAGGACAGTGGTTACAATGAGCAGTTCTTC.

The V call is TRBV14, the J call TRBJ1-6; D is undetermined. Germline CDR1 and CDR2: SGHDN and FVKESK. The CDR3 spans 14 residues. Between the trimmed V and J ends, which lost 1 base and 9 bases, there was a span of 10 bases. The CDR3 nucleotides read TGTGCCAGCAGCCAAGGGCGGAGCGGTTCACCCCTCCACTTT. Its protein product is CASSQGRSGSPLHF.

This clone has only one observation. The chain links TRBV7-9 to TRBJ2-5, with unresolved D. V lost 2 bases and J lost 5, with 15 bases in between. There are 15 residues in the CDR3. CDR1 is SEHNR, CDR2 FQNEAQ, per germline (reference sequence). The CDR3 DNA reads as TGTGCCAGCAGCTTAAAGAAGGGTGTAGGGGAGACCCAGTACTTC. Amino acid sequence: CASSLKKGVGETQYF.

The rearrangement joins TRBV4-3 to TRBJ1-2; TRBD1 is a possible D gene (5 bases). The germline CDR1 and CDR2 sequences are LGHNA and YSLEER. The CDR3 contains 15 residues. V was shortened by 0 bases and J by 3 bases, with 11 bases between the two germline ends. This CDR3 is CASSQERGVHYGYTF. CDR3 coding DNA: TGCGCCAGCAGCCAAGAAAGAGGGGTACACTATGGCTACACCTTC.

The count of this clone is one. The chain recombines TRBV18 with TRBJ2-7; 8 bases fit TRBD2. The CDR3 totals 17 residues. The V gene end was trimmed by 3 bases and the J gene end by 2 bases; junction bases not matched to a gene: 12. CDR1 and CDR2 (germline): KGHSH, LQKENI. The CDR3 nucleotides are TGTGCCAGCTCACCCAACGCGGGGAGCGGGGGAACCTACGAGCAGTACTTC. As protein: CASSPNAGSGGTYEQYF.